This TCR beta chain was recorded in a study of early T cells in non-severe SARS-CoV-2 infection. Individual cDNA molecules each received unique molecular identifiers attached to them. TCRdb re-called the 5' RACE reads through MiXCR, storing one row per CDR3 protein. The data contain about 64,000 distinct CDR3 sequences, 4% to 5.5% of them singletons. The CDR3 totals 16 residues. V lost 6 bases, J lost 6 bases, and 24 bases lay in between. Germline V gene data show CDR1 as DFQATT and CDR2 as SNEGSKA (reference sequence). In its sample, this clonotype was seen many times. This chain uses TRBV20-1 with TRBJ2-4; D may be TRBD1 (6 bases). This TCR came from an adult who was a healthcare worker with PCR-confirmed SARS-CoV-2 infection or an uninfected control (not recorded which). The sample taken for sequencing was whole blood. This CDR3 reads CSAQIPAGGQRNIQYF. In nucleotides, the CDR3 is TGCAGTGCCCAGATCCCAGCTGGGGGCCAGAGAAACATTCAGTACTTC.